The 7 T cell receptor beta chains presented below share a single source sample, sequenced in a study of T cell responses to AZD1222 COVID-19 vaccine. Profiling relied on immunoSEQ multiplex PCR, and the TCRdb table lists in-frame clones only, not all of them. The table lists roughly 120,000 clones, approximately 91% of them singletons. The material sequenced was peripheral blood, taken on day 0 of AZD1222 vaccination. The receptors were sampled from an adult in good health.

The gene calls are TRBV7-2 and TRBJ1-5; no clear D gene. This CDR3 comprises 14 residues. Germline assignment: CDR1 SGHTA and CDR2 FQGNSA. The V end lost 4 bases, the J end lost 4 bases, and 11 bases lay between the germline ends. The CDR3 protein is CASSSMEGNQPQHF. CDR3 nucleotide sequence: TGTGCCAGCAGCTCTATGGAGGGAAATCAGCCCCAGCATTTT.

The chain couples TRBV5-1 to TRBJ2-2; 7 bases fit TRBD1. V was clipped by 8 bases and J by 4 bases; unmatched bases: 8. The CDR3 covers 14 residues. Germline CDR1 SGHRS, CDR2 YFSETQ. Written as DNA, the CDR3 is TGCGCCAGTGCACAGGGGTTCGGCACCGGGGAGCTGTTTTTT. Its translation is CASAQGFGTGELFF. Drawing the rest from reference TRBV5-1 and TRBJ2-2, the complete variable domain is KAGVTQTPRYLIKTRGQQVTLSCSPISGHRSVSWYQQTPGQGLQFLFEYFSETQRNKGNFPGRFSGRQFSNSRSEMNVSTLELGDSALYLCASAQGFGTGELFFGEGSRLTVL.

The chain couples TRBV18 to TRBJ1-2; 9 bases match TRBD1. This CDR3 has 14 amino acids. The germline V gene encodes CDR1 KGHSH and CDR2 LQKENI. Trimming cost V 0 bases and J 8 bases; bases outside gene matches: 4. Written as DNA, the CDR3 is TGTGCCAGCTCACCACCTGGGACAGGGAGAGGCTACACCTTC. It specifies CASSPPGTGRGYTF.

The chain links TRBV18 to TRBJ1-1, with a tentative D call TRBD1 (6 bases). V lost 3 bases to trimming and J lost 4 bases, with 12 bases between them. The germline gives CDR1 KGHSH, CDR2 LQKENI. There are 14 residues in the CDR3. The CDR3 nucleotides read TGTGCCAGCTCACCTGGACAGACGGGCACTGAAGCTTTCTTT. Its protein is CASSPGQTGTEAFF. The variable domain in full, with the rest retrieved from reference TRBV18 and TRBJ1-1, is NAGVMQNPRHLVRRRGQEARLRCSPMKGHSHVYWYRQLPEEGLKFMVYLQKENIIDESGMPKERFSAEFPKEGPSILRIQQVVRGDSAAYFCASSPGQTGTEAFFGQGTRLTVV.

V is TRBV5-4 and J is TRBJ2-7; 10 nucleotides align to TRBD2. The CDR3 has 15 amino acids. Looked up from germline, CDR1 is SGHNT and CDR2 is YYREEE (reference sequence). V lost 0 bases to trimming and J lost 1 base; unmatched junction nucleotides: 1. The CDR3 region has the DNA TGTGCCAGCAGCTTGGTACTAGCGGGATCCTACGAGCAGTACTTC. Translated, it gives CASSLVLAGSYEQYF. Supplemented by reference TRBV5-4 and TRBJ2-7, the full variable domain reads ETGVTQSPTHLIKTRGQQVTLRCSSQSGHNTVSWYQQALGQGPQFIFQYYREEENGRGNFPPRFSGLQFPNYSSELNVNALELDDSALYLCASSLVLAGSYEQYFGPGTRLTVT.

The chain couples TRBV6-6 to TRBJ2-2; the D gene could be TRBD1 or TRBD2 (5 bases each). This CDR3 has 15 residues. V was clipped by 0 bases and J by 3 bases, with 8 bases between them. Germline loops: CDR1 MNHNY, CDR2 SVGAGI (reference sequence). CDR3 region: CASSYSRGDTGELFF. For the CDR3, the DNA is TGTGCCAGCAGTTACTCACGAGGGGACACCGGGGAGCTGTTTTTT.

The gene calls are TRBV9 and TRBJ1-2; no firm D call. The CDR3 loop spans 13 amino acids. Germline CDR1 reads SGDLS; CDR2 reads YYNGEE. The V and J ends lost 2 bases and 2 bases respectively, with 7 bases between them. CDR3 sequence: CASSVGGNYGYTF. In DNA form, the CDR3 reads TGTGCCAGCAGCGTGGGCGGCAACTATGGCTACACCTTC.